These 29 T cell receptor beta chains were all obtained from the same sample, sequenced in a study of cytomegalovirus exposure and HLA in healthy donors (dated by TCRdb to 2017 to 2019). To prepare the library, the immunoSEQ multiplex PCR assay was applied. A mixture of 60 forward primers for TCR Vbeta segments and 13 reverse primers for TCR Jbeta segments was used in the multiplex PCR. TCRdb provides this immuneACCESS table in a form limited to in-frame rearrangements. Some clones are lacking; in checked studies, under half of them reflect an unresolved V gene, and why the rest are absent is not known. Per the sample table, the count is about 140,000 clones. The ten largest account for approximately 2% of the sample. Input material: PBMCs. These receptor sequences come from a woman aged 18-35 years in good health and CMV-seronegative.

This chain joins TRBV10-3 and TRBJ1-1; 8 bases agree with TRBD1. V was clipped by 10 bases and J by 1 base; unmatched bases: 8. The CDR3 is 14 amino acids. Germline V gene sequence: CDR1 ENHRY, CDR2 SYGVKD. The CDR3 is CASTTGEANTEAFF. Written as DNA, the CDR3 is TGTGCCAGCACGACAGGGGAAGCGAACACTGAAGCTTTCTTT.

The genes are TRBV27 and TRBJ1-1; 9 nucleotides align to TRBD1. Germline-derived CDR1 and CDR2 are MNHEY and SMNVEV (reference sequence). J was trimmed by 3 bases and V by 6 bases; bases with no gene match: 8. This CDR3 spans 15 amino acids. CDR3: CASRNHRGLYTEAFF. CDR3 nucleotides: TGTGCCAGCAGAAACCACAGGGGGCTATACACTGAAGCTTTCTTT.

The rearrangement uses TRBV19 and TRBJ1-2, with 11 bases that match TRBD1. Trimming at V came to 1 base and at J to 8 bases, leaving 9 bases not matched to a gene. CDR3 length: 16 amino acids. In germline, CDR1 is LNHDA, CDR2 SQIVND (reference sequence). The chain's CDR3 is CASSIARTGGAEGYTF. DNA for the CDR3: TGTGCCAGTAGTATAGCCCGGACAGGGGGCGCAGAAGGCTACACCTTC.

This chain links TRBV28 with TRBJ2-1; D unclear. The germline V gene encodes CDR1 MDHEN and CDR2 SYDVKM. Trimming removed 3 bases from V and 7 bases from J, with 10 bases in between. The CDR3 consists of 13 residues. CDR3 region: CASSFLTENEQFF. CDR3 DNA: TGTGCCAGCAGTTTTTTGACGGAGAATGAGCAGTTCTTC.

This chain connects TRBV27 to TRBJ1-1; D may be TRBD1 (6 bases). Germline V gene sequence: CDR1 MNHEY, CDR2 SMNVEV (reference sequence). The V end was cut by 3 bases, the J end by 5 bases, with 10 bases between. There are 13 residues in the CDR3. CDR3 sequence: CASSFTGWTEAFF. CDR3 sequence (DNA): TGTGCCAGCAGTTTCACAGGGTGGACTGAAGCTTTCTTT.

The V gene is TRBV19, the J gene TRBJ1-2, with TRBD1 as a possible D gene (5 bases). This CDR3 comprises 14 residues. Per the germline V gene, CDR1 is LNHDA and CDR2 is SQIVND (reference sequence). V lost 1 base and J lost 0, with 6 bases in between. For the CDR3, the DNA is TGTGCCAGTAGTATAGCCAGGGCTAACTATGGCTACACCTTC. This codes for CASSIARANYGYTF.

CDR3 amino acids: CASSDVDRFYEQYF. In DNA form, the CDR3 reads TGTGCCAGCAGTGATGTAGACAGATTTTACGAGCAGTACTTC. This sequence joins TRBV6-1 and TRBJ2-7, with D perhaps matching TRBD1 (5 bases). The CDR3 runs to 14 residues. Germline-derived CDR1 and CDR2 are MNHNS and SASEGT. The V end was cut by 3 bases, the J end by 4 bases, with 13 bases between.

CDR3 sequence (DNA): TGTGCCAGCAGTATTCCAGGGGCAGGCAATCAGCCCCAGCATTTT. It translates to CASSIPGAGNQPQHF. J is TRBJ1-5 and V is TRBV6-1, with D possibly matching TRBD1 (6 bases). This CDR3 spans 15 amino acids. From germline, CDR1 is MNHNS and CDR2 SASEGT. Trimming removed 5 bases at V and 2 bases at J, with 13 bases between.

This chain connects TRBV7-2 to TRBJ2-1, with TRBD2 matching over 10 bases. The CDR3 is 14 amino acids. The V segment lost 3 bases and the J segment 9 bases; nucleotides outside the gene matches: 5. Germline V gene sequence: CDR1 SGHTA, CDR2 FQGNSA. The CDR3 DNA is TGTGCCAGCAGCTTCCCCGAGCGGGAGGGTGAGCAGTTCTTC. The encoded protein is CASSFPEREGEQFF.

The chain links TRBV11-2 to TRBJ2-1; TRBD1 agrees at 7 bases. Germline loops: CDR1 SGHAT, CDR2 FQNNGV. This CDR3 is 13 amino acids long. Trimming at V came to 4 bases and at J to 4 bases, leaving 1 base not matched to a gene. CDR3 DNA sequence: TGTGCCAGCAGCTCGACAGGGTACAATGAGCAGTTCTTC. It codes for CASSSTGYNEQFF.

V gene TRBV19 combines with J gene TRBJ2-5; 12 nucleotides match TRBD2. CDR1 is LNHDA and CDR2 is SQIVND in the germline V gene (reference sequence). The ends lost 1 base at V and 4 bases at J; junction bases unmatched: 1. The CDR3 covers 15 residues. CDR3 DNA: TGTGCCAGTAGTATAGGGGGACTAGCGGGAGAGACCCAGTACTTC. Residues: CASSIGGLAGETQYF. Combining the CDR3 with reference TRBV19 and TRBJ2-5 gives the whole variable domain DGGITQSPKYLFRKEGQNVTLSCEQNLNHDAMYWYRQDPGQGLRLIYYSQIVNDFQKGDIAEGYSVSREKKESFPLTVTSAQKNPTAFYLCASSIGGLAGETQYFGPGTRLLVL.

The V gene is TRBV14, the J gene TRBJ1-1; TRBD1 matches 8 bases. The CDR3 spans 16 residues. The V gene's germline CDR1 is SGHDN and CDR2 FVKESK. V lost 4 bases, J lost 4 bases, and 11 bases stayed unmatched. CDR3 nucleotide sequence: TGTGCCAGCAGCCCCCGGACAGGGCCCTGGACCACTGAAGCTTTCTTT. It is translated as CASSPRTGPWTTEAFF. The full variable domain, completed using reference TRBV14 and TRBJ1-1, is EAGVTQFPSHSVIEKGQTVTLRCDPISGHDNLYWYRRVMGKEIKFLLHFVKESKQDESGMPNNRFLAERTGGTYSTLKVQPAELEDSGVYFCASSPRTGPWTTEAFFGQGTRLTVV.

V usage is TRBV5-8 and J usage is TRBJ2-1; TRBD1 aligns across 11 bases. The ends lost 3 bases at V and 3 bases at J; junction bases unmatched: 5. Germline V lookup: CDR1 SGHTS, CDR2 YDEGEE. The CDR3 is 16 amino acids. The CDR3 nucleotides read TGTGCCAGCAGCTGGACAGGGGGCCAATACTACAATGAGCAGTTCTTC. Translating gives CASSWTGGQYYNEQFF. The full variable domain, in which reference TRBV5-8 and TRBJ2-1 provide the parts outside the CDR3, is EAGVTQSPTHLIKTRGQQATLRCSPISGHTSVYWYQQALGLGLQFLLWYDEGEERNRGNFPPRFSGRQFPNYSSELNVNALELEDSALYLCASSWTGGQYYNEQFFGPGTRLTVL.

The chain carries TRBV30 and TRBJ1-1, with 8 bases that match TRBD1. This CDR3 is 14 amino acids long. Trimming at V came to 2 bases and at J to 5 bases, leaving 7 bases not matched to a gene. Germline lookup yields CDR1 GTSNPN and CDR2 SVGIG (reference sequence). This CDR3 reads CAWSLGDRRTEAFF. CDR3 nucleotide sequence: TGTGCCTGGAGTCTCGGGGACAGGCGGACTGAAGCTTTCTTT.

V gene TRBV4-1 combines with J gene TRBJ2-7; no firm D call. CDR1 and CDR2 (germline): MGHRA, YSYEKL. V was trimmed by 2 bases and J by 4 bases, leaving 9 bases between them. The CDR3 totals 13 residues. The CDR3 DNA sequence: TGCGCCAGCAGCCAAACTGACACTTACGAGCAGTACTTC. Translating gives CASSQTDTYEQYF.

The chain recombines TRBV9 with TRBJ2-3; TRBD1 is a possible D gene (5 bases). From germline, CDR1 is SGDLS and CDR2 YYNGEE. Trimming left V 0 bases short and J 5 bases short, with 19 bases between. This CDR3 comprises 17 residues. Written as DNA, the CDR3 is TGTGCCAGCAGCGTAGCACAGGCCTCTCTAGATCGAGATACGCAGTATTTT. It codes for CASSVAQASLDRDTQYF.

The CDR3 loop is CAWSMGGQETQYF. Written as DNA, the CDR3 is TGTGCCTGGAGTATGGGGGGCCAAGAGACCCAGTACTTC. The chain couples TRBV30 to TRBJ2-5; perhaps TRBD2 as D (6 bases). Deletions cut 2 bases from V and 1 base from J, with 8 bases between. CDR1 is GTSNPN, CDR2 SVGIG, per germline (reference sequence). The CDR3 runs to 13 residues.

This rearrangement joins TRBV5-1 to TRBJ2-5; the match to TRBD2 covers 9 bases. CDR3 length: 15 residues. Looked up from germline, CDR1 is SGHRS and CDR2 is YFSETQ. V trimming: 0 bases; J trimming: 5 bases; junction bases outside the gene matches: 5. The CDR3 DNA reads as TGCGCCAGCAGCTTGGAGGCAGCGGGAGGCGAGACCCAGTACTTC. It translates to CASSLEAAGGETQYF.

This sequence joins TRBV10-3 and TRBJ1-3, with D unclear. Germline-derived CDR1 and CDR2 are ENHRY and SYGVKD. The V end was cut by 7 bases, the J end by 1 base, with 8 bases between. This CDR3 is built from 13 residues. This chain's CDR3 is CAIKGGSGNTIYF. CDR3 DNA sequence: TGTGCCATCAAGGGAGGTTCTGGAAACACCATATATTTT.

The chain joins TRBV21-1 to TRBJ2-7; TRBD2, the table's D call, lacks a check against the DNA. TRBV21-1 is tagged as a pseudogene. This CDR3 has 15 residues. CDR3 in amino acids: CASSKAGGRAYEQYF. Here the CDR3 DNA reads TGTGCCAGCAGCAAAGCGGGAGGGAGGGCCTACGAGCAGTACTTC.

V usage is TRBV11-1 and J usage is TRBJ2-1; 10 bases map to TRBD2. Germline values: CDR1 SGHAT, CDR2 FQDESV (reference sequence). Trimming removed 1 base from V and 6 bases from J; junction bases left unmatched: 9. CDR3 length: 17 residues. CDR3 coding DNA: TGTGCCAGCAGCTTAGAAATGGGACTAGCGAGCGTCAATGAGCAGTTCTTC. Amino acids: CASSLEMGLASVNEQFF.

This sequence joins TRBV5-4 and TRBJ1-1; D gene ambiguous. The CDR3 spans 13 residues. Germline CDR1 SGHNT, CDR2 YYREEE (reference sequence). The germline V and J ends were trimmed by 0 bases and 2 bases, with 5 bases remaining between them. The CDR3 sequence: CASSLGVNTEAFF. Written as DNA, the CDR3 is TGTGCCAGCAGCTTGGGAGTTAACACTGAAGCTTTCTTT.

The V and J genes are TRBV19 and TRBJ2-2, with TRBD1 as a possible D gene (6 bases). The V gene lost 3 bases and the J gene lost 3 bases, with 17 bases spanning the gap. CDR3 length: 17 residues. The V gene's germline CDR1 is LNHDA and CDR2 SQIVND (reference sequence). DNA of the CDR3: TGTGCCAGTAGTATGACAGGAGAAAGATCCTACACCGGGGAGCTGTTTTTT. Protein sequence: CASSMTGERSYTGELFF.

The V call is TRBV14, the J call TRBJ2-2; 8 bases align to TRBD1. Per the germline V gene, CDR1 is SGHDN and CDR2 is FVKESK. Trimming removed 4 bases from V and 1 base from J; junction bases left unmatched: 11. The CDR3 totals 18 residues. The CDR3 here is CASSRFVTGTGNTGELFF. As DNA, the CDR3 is TGTGCCAGCAGCCGATTCGTAACCGGGACAGGGAACACCGGGGAGCTGTTTTTT.

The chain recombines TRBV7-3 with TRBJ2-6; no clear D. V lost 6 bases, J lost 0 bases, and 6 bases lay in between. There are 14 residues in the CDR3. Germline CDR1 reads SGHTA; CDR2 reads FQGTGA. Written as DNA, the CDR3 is TGTGCCAGCAGACAGAGCTCTGGGGCCAACGTCCTGACTTTC. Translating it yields CASRQSSGANVLTF.

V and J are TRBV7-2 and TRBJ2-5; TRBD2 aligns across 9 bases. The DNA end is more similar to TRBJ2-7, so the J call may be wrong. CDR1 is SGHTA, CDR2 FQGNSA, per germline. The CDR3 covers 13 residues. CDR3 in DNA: TGTGCCAGCAGCTGGGGACTAGCTGGCGAGCAGTACTTC. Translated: CASSWGLAGEQYF.

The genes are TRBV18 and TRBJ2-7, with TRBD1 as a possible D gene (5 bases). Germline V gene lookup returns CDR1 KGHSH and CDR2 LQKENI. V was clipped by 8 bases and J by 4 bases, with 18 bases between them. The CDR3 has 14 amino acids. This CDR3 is CASTSESQVYEQYV. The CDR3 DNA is TGTGCCAGCACATCCGAGTCACAGGTTTACGAGCAGTACGTC.

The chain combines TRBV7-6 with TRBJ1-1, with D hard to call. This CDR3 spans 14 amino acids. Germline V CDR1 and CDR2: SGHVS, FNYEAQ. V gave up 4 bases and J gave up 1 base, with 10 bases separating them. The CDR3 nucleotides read TGTGCCAGCAGCTCAGGTTTAGGGAACACTGAAGCTTTCTTT. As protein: CASSSGLGNTEAFF.

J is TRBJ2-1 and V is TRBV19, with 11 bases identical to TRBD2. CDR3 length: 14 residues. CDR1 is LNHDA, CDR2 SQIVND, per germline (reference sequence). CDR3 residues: CATRLAGTYNEQFF. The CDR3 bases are TGTGCGACTAGACTAGCGGGAACCTACAATGAGCAGTTCTTC.